The 17 T cell receptor beta chains in this list originate from one sample, sequenced in a study of cytomegalovirus exposure and HLA in healthy donors. Amplification used 60 Vbeta primers and 13 Jbeta primers. Using immunoSEQ multiplex PCR, the repertoire was profiled, and TCRdb retains in-frame clones only, with some absent. In the table there are around 200,000 clones, around 80% of which are singletons. The sequencing sample was made of PBMCs. Every receptor here comes from a girl aged 2 to 9 in good health and CMV-seropositive.

This rearrangement joins TRBV7-9 to TRBJ2-5; 7 bases map to TRBD1. This CDR3 comprises 14 residues. In germline, CDR1 is SEHNR, CDR2 FQNEAQ (reference sequence). J lost 1 base, V lost 5 bases, and 4 bases had no gene match. This CDR3 is CASSPRTGQETQYF. The CDR3 region has the DNA TGTGCCAGCAGCCCCCGGACAGGCCAAGAGACCCAGTACTTC.

This chain uses TRBV30 with TRBJ2-7; D unclear. The ends were cut back, 4 bases at V and 0 bases at J, with 13 bases in the middle. The CDR3 length is 14 residues. The germline CDR1 and CDR2 sequences are GTSNPN and SVGIG (reference sequence). CDR3 loop: CAWNLGLVSYEQYF. CDR3 sequence (DNA): TGTGCCTGGAATCTCGGGTTGGTCTCCTACGAGCAGTACTTC.

This chain joins TRBV7-8 and TRBJ2-5; TRBD1 matches 9 bases. Trimming removed 3 bases from V and 7 bases from J; junction bases left unmatched: 18. This CDR3 comprises 18 residues. Germline CDR1 reads SGHVS; CDR2 reads FQNEAQ. Written as DNA, the CDR3 is TGTGCCAGCAGCTTCCGTATTTGGGGAGTTGGGGACAGGGCGACCCAGTACTTC. It yields the protein CASSFRIWGVGDRATQYF.

The chain combines TRBV5-4 with TRBJ2-5; a weak D match, TRBD2 (5 bases). V was pared by 1 base and J by 1 base, with 11 bases between. This CDR3 comprises 15 residues. CDR1 SGHNT and CDR2 YYREEE come from the germline V gene (reference sequence). The CDR3 DNA follows: TGTGCCAGCAGCTTGAATGCGGGTTTCCAAGAGACCCAGTACTTC. Protein sequence: CASSLNAGFQETQYF.

This clone was seen once. CDR3 sequence reads: CASSPRGGAGNTIYF. The DNA of the CDR3 is TGTGCCAGCAGCCCCCGAGGGGGGGCTGGAAACACCATATATTTT. The chain recombines TRBV9 with TRBJ1-3, with a possible D match to TRBD1 (6 bases). The CDR3 covers 15 residues. The germline V gene encodes CDR1 SGDLS and CDR2 YYNGEE. The V end lost 4 bases, the J end lost 2 bases, and 13 bases lay between the germline ends.

The chain joins TRBV27 to TRBJ2-7; TRBD2 is a possible D gene (6 bases). Looked up from germline, CDR1 is MNHEY and CDR2 is SMNVEV (reference sequence). Trimming took off 2 bases at V and 5 bases at J, with 10 bases between the two ends. This CDR3 comprises 13 residues. The DNA for the CDR3 is TGTGCCAGCAGTTTACGTCCTAGCGACGAGCAGTACTTC. This translates into CASSLRPSDEQYF.

This clone was found a few times. The chain carries TRBV11-3 and TRBJ2-1, with a weak D call TRBD2 (5 bases). CDR3 length: 14 residues. CDR1 and CDR2 (germline): SGHNT, YENEEA. Trimming stripped 0 bases from V and 5 bases from J, with 8 bases between. The CDR3 bases are TGTGCCAGCAGCTTAGATGGAGGTGACAATGAGCAGTTCTTC. This translates into CASSLDGGDNEQFF.

The CDR3 bases are TGTGCCAGCAGTGAATGGGCTAGCCGAAATGAGCAGTTCTTC. Protein sequence: CASSEWASRNEQFF. The V call is TRBV6-1, the J call TRBJ2-1; D perhaps matches TRBD2 (5 bases). Trimming removed 2 bases at V and 7 bases at J, with 12 bases between. This CDR3 region has 14 residues. Germline V gene sequence: CDR1 MNHNS, CDR2 SASEGT.

V usage is TRBV9 and J usage is TRBJ1-2; 7 bases are shared with TRBD1. This CDR3 has 15 amino acids. Looked up from germline, CDR1 is SGDLS and CDR2 is YYNGEE. Trimming at V came to 2 bases and at J to 2 bases, leaving 6 bases not matched to a gene. The CDR3 coding sequence is TGTGCCAGCAGCGTGCGGGACAGCTTAAACTATGGCTACACCTTC. This codes for CASSVRDSLNYGYTF. Full variable domain (outside the CDR3, taken from reference TRBV9 and TRBJ1-2): DSGVTQTPKHLITATGQRVTLRCSPRSGDLSVYWYQQSLDQGLQFLIQYYNGEERAKGNILERFSAQQFPDLHSELNLSSLELGDSALYFCASSVRDSLNYGYTFGSGTRLTVV.

The chain uses TRBV10-3 and TRBJ2-7; TRBD1 matches at 10 bases. Germline V gene data show CDR1 as ENHRY and CDR2 as SYGVKD. The CDR3 covers 14 residues. J lost 4 bases, V lost 8 bases, and 8 bases had no gene match. The CDR3 DNA follows: TGTGCCATCCTTCCGGGACAGGGGAATTACGAGCAGTACTTC. Translated: CAILPGQGNYEQYF.

The chain uses TRBV15 and TRBJ2-4, with 7 bases identical to TRBD2. This CDR3 comprises 15 residues. Germline V CDR1 and CDR2: LNHNV, YYDKDF (reference sequence). V shed 2 bases and J 1 base; nucleotides not matched to a gene: 2. Here the CDR3 reads CATSRLAVAKNIQYF. CDR3 DNA sequence: TGTGCCACCAGCAGACTAGCGGTCGCCAAAAACATTCAGTACTTC.

The V and J genes are TRBV28 and TRBJ2-1; TRBD2 aligns across 7 bases. This CDR3 contains 14 residues. The V gene's germline CDR1 is MDHEN and CDR2 SYDVKM. The J segment lost 6 bases and the V segment lost 6 bases, leaving 8 bases of the junction unmatched. CDR3 DNA: TGTGCCAGCAGCCGAGGACTAGTCGGCAATGAGCAGTTCTTC. Protein: CASSRGLVGNEQFF.

Only a few counts were recorded for this clone. V and J are TRBV6-5 and TRBJ2-7; 8 bases fit TRBD2. The V segment lost 11 bases and the J segment 5 bases; nucleotides outside the gene matches: 5. This CDR3 region has 11 residues. The germline gives CDR1 MNHEY, CDR2 SVGAGI. For the CDR3, the DNA is TGTGCCGGAGGAGCGGGGGACGAGCAGTACTTC. Protein: CAGGAGDEQYF.

V and J are TRBV7-3 and TRBJ1-2; D may be TRBD1 (5 bases). V lost 2 bases and J lost 6, with 13 bases in between. The CDR3 loop spans 14 amino acids. Germline CDR1 and CDR2: SGHTA and FQGTGA. The CDR3 loop is CASSLSGESDGYTF. In nucleotides, the CDR3 is TGTGCCAGCAGCTTATCGGGGGAAAGTGATGGCTACACCTTC.

This clone was recorded a few times. The CDR3 DNA reads as TGTGCCAGCAGTGAATATAGGGGTCAGCCCCAGCATTTT. It yields the protein CASSEYRGQPQHF. The chain couples TRBV6-1 to TRBJ1-5, with TRBD1 as a possible D gene (5 bases). The ends were cut back, 2 bases at V and 6 bases at J, with 8 bases in the middle. In germline, CDR1 is MNHNS, CDR2 SASEGT. CDR3 length: 13 amino acids.

For the CDR3, the DNA is TGTGCCATCAGGGGGACTAGCGGGAGCACTGAGCAGTTCTTC. Amino acid sequence: CAIRGTSGSTEQFF. The chain joins TRBV10-3 to TRBJ2-1, with 14 bases that match TRBD2. There are 14 residues in the CDR3. Germline CDR1 ENHRY, CDR2 SYGVKD. J was trimmed by 9 bases and V by 6 bases; bases with no gene match: 4.

The CDR3 nucleotides are TGTGCCAGCAGTTTCCAGTCTTATGAAGCTTTCTTT. It yields the protein CASSFQSYEAFF. The rearrangement joins TRBV28 to TRBJ1-1, with D unclear. V lost 3 bases to trimming and J lost 7 bases, with 9 bases between them. The CDR3 totals 12 residues. Germline V gene sequence: CDR1 MDHEN, CDR2 SYDVKM.